This T cell receptor (beta chain) came from a study of T-cell reconstitution after alpha-beta-depleted transplantation in children. The table lists this clonotype with a few counts. Construction of the TCRbeta library involved unique molecular identifiers. MiXCR was run by TCRdb on the PCR reads, yielding one entry per CDR3 protein. Here the sample spans about 500,000 distinct CDR3 sequences, approximately 30% being singletons. The length of the CDR3 is 17 residues. J lost 7 bases, V lost 1 base, and 15 bases had no gene match. The germline gives CDR1 SGHNT, CDR2 YENEEA. The chain links TRBV11-3 to TRBJ1-1; 7 bases line up with TRBD1. Sequenced material: PBMCs from the stem cell graft donor, taken from the stem cell graft. This receptor was obtained from a human donor who donated a stem cell graft to a child with aplastic anemia. The DNA for the CDR3 is TGTGCCAGCAGCTTAGGGGGGGGACGGGGACAGAGTCGTGAAGCTTTCTTT. This gives the protein CASSLGGGRGQSREAFF.